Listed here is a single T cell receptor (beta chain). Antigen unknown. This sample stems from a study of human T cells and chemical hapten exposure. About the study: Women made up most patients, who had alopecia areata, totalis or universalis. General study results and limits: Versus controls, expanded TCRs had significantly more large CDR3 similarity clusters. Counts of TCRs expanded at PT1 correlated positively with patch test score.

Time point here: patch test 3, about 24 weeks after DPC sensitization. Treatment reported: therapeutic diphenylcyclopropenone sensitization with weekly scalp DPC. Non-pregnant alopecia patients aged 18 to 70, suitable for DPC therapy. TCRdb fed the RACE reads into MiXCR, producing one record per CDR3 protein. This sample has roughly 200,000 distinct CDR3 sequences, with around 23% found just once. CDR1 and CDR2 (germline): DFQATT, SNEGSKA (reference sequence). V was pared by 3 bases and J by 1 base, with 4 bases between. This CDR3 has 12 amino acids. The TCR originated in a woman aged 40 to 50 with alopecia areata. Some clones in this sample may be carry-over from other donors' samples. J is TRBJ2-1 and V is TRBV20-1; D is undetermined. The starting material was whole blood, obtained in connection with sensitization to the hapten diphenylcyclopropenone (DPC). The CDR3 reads CSASQSYNEQFF. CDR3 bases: TGCAGTGCTAGCCAATCCTACAATGAGCAGTTCTTC.